This TCR beta chain was identified during a study of cytomegalovirus exposure and HLA in healthy donors (dated by TCRdb to about 2017). Context from the whole study: According to an earlier analysis of several hundred of the donors, roughly 180 million T cells yielded 95 million to 140 million unique TCR beta sequences and about 280 Gb of sequence data. An early release that covered some 630 HLA-typed donors contained approximately 300 gigabases of sequencing data and around 80 million unique TCR sequences. The genetic ancestry cluster associated with self-reported Caucasian donors included 81% of the 350 to 500 genotyped donors. The study was designed to test whether signatures of past pathogen exposure could be identified by cataloging public T cell receptors. The T cell repertoires of some 670 subjects were profiled by immunosequencing and related to cytomegalovirus serostatus. In addition to the first cohort of 666 subjects, a separate validation cohort of 130 or so different subjects was used. The study combined high-throughput TCR immunosequencing, statistical association of individual TCRs with disease status, and machine learning to predict cytomegalovirus infection status. A later analysis re-analyzed previously published TCR beta repertoires from hundreds of donors and added high-resolution HLA genotyping to study TCR occurrence patterns. Rather than using new phenotypic data, the later analysis identified candidate immune exposures from TCR beta sequences and from how often those sequences occurred across donors. An earlier analysis of 587 of the donors applied high-throughput TCR beta sequencing to assess whether each TCR beta V gene segment acted as functional or pseudogenic. Alongside the repertoire data, information on donor age, sex, ethnicity and CMV serostatus was compiled. A later genetic analysis used genome-wide SNP genotypes for about 65% of the roughly 700 donors, treating that subset as a discovery cohort. All discovery cohort repertoires had been generated using a single sequencing platform. Class I and class II HLA loci were covered by the typing at four-digit resolution. Typing coverage varied by locus: roughly 629-630 donors for A, B, C, DRB1 and DQB1; roughly 560 for DQA1; about 600 for DPA1; 400 to 480 for DPB1. Several DR-DQ haplotypes were treated as single units for association and clustering because of strong linkage in the cohort. Among roughly 370 genotyped donors of the cohort, an average of approximately 230,000 unique TCR beta nucleotide sequences were sequenced per donor, about a sixth of them non-productive. Study-wide conclusions, independent of this receptor: Because some donors lacked HLA typing at each locus, the association tests relied only on the typed subset. CMV serostatus was the only immune exposure information available for the cohort. Across donors, most TCR sequences were observed very rarely, whereas some public TCRs were present in many individuals. A group of highly shared sequence variants was considered likely to be a technical artifact of the sequencing pipeline. According to a later analysis, parvovirus B19, influenza, CMV and Epstein-Barr virus appeared linked to several top co-occurrence clusters. Strong co-occurrence of HLA alleles, especially DR and DQ, made assigning TCR associations to individual alleles difficult. A further reported finding was that TCR beta sequences accurately predicted the HLA-A and HLA-B alleles for most subjects in the first cohort. It was suggested by the authors that the approach could potentially be generalized to other disease states and immunological phenotypes. In a later analysis, HLA-associated TCR beta chains were found to be more clonally expanded and to have lower generation probabilities than equally common non-associated chains. In a later genetic analysis, a missense DCLRE1C variant was associated with V-gene and J-gene trimming of TCR beta chains, and the association was replicated in an independent cohort. An earlier analysis of approximately 600 of the donors showed that most TCR beta V segments appeared in productive rearrangements either about 87% or about 30% of the time, which broadly matched IMGT annotations. Cytomegalovirus status was reported to be diagnosed by the classifier with high specificity and sensitivity in both the original and validation cohorts. The 87-base-pair reads could not distinguish some IMGT-functional V segments, including TRBV6-2 and TRBV6-3, so those segments were excluded. Because counts were too low, about 15 rarely observed V segments, including chromosome 9 orphons, were left out of the earlier analysis of a few hundred of the donors. In vitro tests confirmed that three of the cytomegalovirus-associated TCR beta chains recognize cytomegalovirus antigens. Compared with the approximately 670-donor mean, donors in an Asian-associated ancestry cluster had fewer N-insertions in productive TCRs, according to a later genetic analysis. Only TCR beta chains were sequenced in this cohort, and the absence of alpha or paired-chain data limited detectable features. The study listed 164 TCR beta chains as associated with cytomegalovirus. In a later analysis, 16,951 TCR beta sequences were associated with specific HLA alleles at a false discovery rate of 0.05. In a later analysis, most CMV-associated TCR beta chains were found to appear HLA-restricted, with HLA associations seemingly driven largely by CMV exposure. In a later analysis, the rate of TCR association differed among HLA loci, with DRB1 alleles having the most associated TCRs and HLA-C alleles having the fewest. Roughly uniform sequencing depth across donors was assumed in presence/absence analyses, although this assumption may not hold. Linkage disequilibrium might explain the correlated functional status among segregating V segments, but an unknown experimental factor could not be excluded.

Library preparation was by the immunoSEQ multiplex PCR assay. For the multiplex PCR, a mixture combining 60 forward primers for TCR Vbeta segments and 13 reverse primers for TCR Jbeta segments was used. A multiplex PCR assay on genomic DNA amplified the CDR3 region of rearranged TCR beta genes. The Illumina HiSeq System was used to sequence the amplified TCR beta libraries as 87-base-pair reads. In the source study's methods: A later analysis counted approximately 74 million unique TCR beta chains across the 640 or so repertoires, and 9 million to 14 million of these chains were shared by at least two donors. Raw reads were error-corrected and collapsed into unique sequences by a nearest-neighbor algorithm in which closely related sequences were merged to remove PCR and sequencing errors. V, D and J gene segments were assigned by aligning CDR3 sequences to IMGT reference sequences. Each retained sequence needed at least a six-nucleotide match to both a V gene segment and a J gene segment. A rearrangement was called productive if the CDR3 had no stop codons and remained in frame with V and J, and every other rearrangement was called non-productive. CDR3 was defined by IMGT convention, running from the second conserved V-encoded cysteine to the conserved J-encoded phenylalanine. Sequences without an unambiguous match to a single V gene segment were excluded from the earlier analysis of almost 600 of the donors. In an earlier analysis of 587 of the donors, a V segment was called functional when productive rearrangements were above 56.7%, and segregating when the standard deviation between donors exceeded 5%. A statistical classification framework was built to diagnose cytomegalovirus status from the catalog of TCR beta chain sequences. In a later analysis, TCR nucleotide sequences were compared against IMGT/GENE-DB human TR gene sequences so that V and J genes could be assigned. The TCRdist pipeline was used in a later analysis to assign CDR3 sequences and most-parsimonious VDJ recombination scenarios. In a later analysis, each TCR beta chain was defined by its CDR3 amino acid sequence together with its V-gene family, and reads lacking a unique V-gene family were excluded. In a later analysis, fewer than 650 highly shared, low-generation-probability nucleotide sequences were removed to address suspected cross-contamination and a sequencing artifact. A later analysis calculated a clonal expansion index for each public chain from normalized within-repertoire ranks of inferred template counts. Generation probabilities in a later analysis came from a VDJ recombination model fitted to out-of-frame rearrangements, and those results were checked against IGoR. A later analysis scored TCR-TCR, TCR-HLA and TCR-CMV co-occurrence with hypergeometric tests, applying a repertoire-size bias correction to TCR pairs. To estimate false discovery rates, a later analysis permuted the HLA or CMV assignments 20 times. In a later analysis, co-occurring TCRs were grouped using DBSCAN, with TCRdist sequence similarity added in when clustering inside HLA-allele-positive subsets. Co-occurrence clustering excluded repertoires with fewer than 30,000 or more than 120,000 public chains, plus five with anomalous nucleotide sharing. TCRdb limited this immuneACCESS table to in-frame rearrangements with V and J called. A share of clones is missing; checked studies link under half to unresolved V genes, and the rest is unexplained. That table is the source of V, J and clone size, and D and trimming were worked out from the DNA. The sample has 150,000 or so clones on record, approximately 84% of them singletons. In total, the top ten clones hold approximately 2% of the sample.

The cohort consisted of approximately 670 healthy bone marrow donors. Cohort members were all nominally healthy when sampled, although unrecorded immune exposures were likely present. The donor was CMV seropositive and belonged to the group of around 300 seropositive cohort members. Every donor gave a peripheral blood sample, and the peripheral blood mononuclear cells from that sample were used for TCR beta sequencing. Genomic DNA extraction from the blood cell samples was performed with the Qiagen DNeasy Blood Extraction Kit. For this clone: The clone's antigen remains unknown. No much larger clone is present one base from it, and per-base qualities are unavailable.

For this chain, trimming is 1 base at the V end and 0 bases at the J end, and the number of junction bases without a gene match is 1. From cysteine to phenylalanine, the CDR3 is 17 amino acids long. The sequence is cut down to CDR3 DNA, 51 bases in frame from base 1. For CDR1 and CDR2, the germline V gene lists MGHRA and YSYEKL. The rearrangement combines TRBV4-1 with TRBJ2-6, with TRBD1 matching 9 junction bases. Material for sequencing was PBMCs. The source of this sequence is a man between 18 and 29 years old in good health and CMV-seropositive. The CDR3 loop reads CASSQGQGGSGANVLTF. The sequence in DNA is TGCGCCAGCAGCCAAGGACAGGGGGGCTCTGGGGCCAACGTCCTGACTTTC.